Listed below are T cell receptor beta chains from one sample, sequenced in a study of T cells expressing NK-cell markers. TCRdb processed the 5' RACE reads again and assigns one entry to each CDR3 protein, with no DNA. The table lists about 190,000 distinct CDR3 sequences, with 20% to 25% in the top ten. Sequencing used blood T cells: a sorted CD56 or NKG2C T cell subset, CD4+ or CD8+ T cells, or bulk PBMC T cells (not recorded which). The receptor source for this set is a man between 18 and 69 years old in good health. Both conserved end residues are part of each CDR3. Fields, in order: J gene, V gene, CDR3 protein.

>TRBJ1-3|TRBV28
CASSLQGGGNTIYF
>TRBJ1-1|TRBV11-1
CASSLDTASTEAFF
>TRBJ2-7|TRBV10-3
CAIRGGTTDSYEQYF
>TRBJ2-1|TRBV5-1
CASSPRGGLLNEQFF
>TRBJ2-7|TRBV27
CASSLGQGAFKEQYF
>TRBJ1-1|TRBV19
CASSVGTGYDGAFF
>TRBJ1-1|TRBV28
CASSFPIGQGENTEAFF
>TRBJ2-1|TRBV6-5
CASSSVRSYNEQFF
>TRBJ2-3|TRBV16
CASKKADSTDTQYF
>TRBJ1-2|TRBV27
CASRTHSLSTQGAYGYTF
>TRBJ1-2|TRBV30
CAWSVPGKNGYTF
>TRBJ2-1|TRBV7-2
CASSTGLAAINEQFF
>TRBJ2-1|TRBV28
CASLSGGNYPNEQFF
>TRBJ2-1|TRBV6-4
CASSPSGGPDSYNEQFF
>TRBJ1-1|TRBV14
CASSQDRGSEAFF
>TRBJ2-7|TRBV29-1
CSVVGQESSYEQYF
>TRBJ2-7|TRBV7-9
CASSPTATYEQYF
>TRBJ2-3|TRBV27
CASNTHVWTSGGALKWYF
>TRBJ1-2|TRBV14
CASSQGRNYGYTF
>TRBJ2-1|TRBV7-3
CASSYVAGEYNEQFF
>TRBJ1-2|TRBV6-2/TRBV6-3
CASSPEAGRGPSYGYTF
>TRBJ2-2|TRBV2
CASVPAGETGELFF
>TRBJ1-1|TRBV5-1
CASSPVMNTEAFF
>TRBJ1-1|TRBV7-2
CASSLAAEAGTEAFF
>TRBJ2-1|TRBV11-2
CASSLTGTGEPPYNEQFF
>TRBJ2-2|TRBV20-1
CSALGGGQTPGELFF
>TRBJ2-2|TRBV9
CASSVQGSTGELFF
>TRBJ2-2|TRBV7-6
CASANLWETITGELFF
>TRBJ1-6|TRBV15
CATSRNREQSPLHF
>TRBJ1-4|TRBV7-4
CASSPTTGGITNEKLFF
>TRBJ2-1|TRBV7-9
CASSPEGLAGDYEQFF
>TRBJ2-1|TRBV7-2
CASSSRTVTSSYNEQFF
>TRBJ2-7|TRBV15
CATRPDRGPYEQYF
>TRBJ2-1|TRBV4-2
CASSQEDGGARNEQFF
>TRBJ2-1|TRBV12-3/TRBV12-4
CASSISLLNEQFF
>TRBJ2-5|TRBV11-3
CASSWDWEETQYF
>TRBJ1-2|TRBV5-1
CASSTRQGIYGYTF
>TRBJ2-5|TRBV20-1
CSAQDPQGLPRETQYF
>TRBJ2-7|TRBV5-1
CASSLEGGTGYEQYF